The rows below give T cell receptor beta chains drawn from one sample of a study of CD8+ T cells in alopecia areata. Clones were sequenced by immunoSEQ multiplex PCR, and TCRdb holds only the in-frame ones, with some missing. In the table there are about 180,000 clones, about 54% of which are singletons. The specimen was CD4+ T cells sorted from blood, collected between weeks 55 and 65, from a patient treated with tofacitinib. The receptors were sampled from a human donor with alopecia areata. Both conserved end residues are part of each CDR3. The D gene is left open where the match is weak. The size field is filled for only some rows; it gives once, few, many or a size class.

CDR3: CAWSEGNGNQPQHF
DNA: TGTGCCTGGAGTGAGGGGAACGGCAATCAGCCCCAGCATTTT
V: TRBV30
size: -
D: -
J: TRBJ1-5

CDR3: CSAYEAGGQGKSYGYTF
DNA: TGCAGCGCCTATGAAGCCGGGGGACAGGGGAAGTCCTATGGCTACACCTTC
V: TRBV29-1
size: -
D: TRBD1
J: TRBJ1-2

CDR3: CASSVMGGFDTEAFF
DNA: TGTGCCAGCTCGGTGATGGGGGGATTCGACACTGAAGCTTTCTTT
V: TRBV7-9
size: -
D: -
J: TRBJ1-1

CDR3: CASSQRTEKLFF
DNA: TGTGCCAGTAGTCAGCGGACAGAAAAACTGTTTTTT
V: TRBV19
size: -
D: -
J: TRBJ1-4

CDR3: CASSLQGRGETQYF
DNA: TGCGCCAGCAGCTTGCAGGGGAGGGGAGAGACCCAGTACTTC
V: TRBV5-1
size: -
D: -
J: TRBJ2-5

CDR3: CASSQLDTKLAKNIQYF
DNA: TGCGCCAGCAGCCAGCTGGACACCAAGTTAGCCAAAAACATTCAGTACTTC
V: TRBV4-1
size: -
D: -
J: TRBJ2-4

CDR3: CASRNARGGGYTF
DNA: TGTGCCAGCAGGAACGCCCGGGGTGGAGGCTACACCTTC
V: TRBV5-4
size: -
D: -
J: TRBJ1-2

CDR3: CASSSTGGEGYTF
DNA: TGTGCCAGCAGTTCGACAGGCGGTGAGGGCTACACCTTC
V: TRBV6-5
size: -
D: -
J: TRBJ1-2

CDR3: CSGGAAGQETQYF
DNA: TGCAGCGGTGGCGCAGCGGGGCAAGAGACCCAGTACTTC
V: TRBV29-1
size: -
D: TRBD2
J: TRBJ2-5

CDR3: CASSLGTHRETQYF
DNA: TGTGCCAGCAGCTTAGGAACACACCGGGAGACCCAGTACTTC
V: TRBV5-6
size: -
D: -
J: TRBJ2-5

CDR3: CASSPGGVRYEQYF
DNA: TGTGCCAGCTCACCGGGAGGGGTTAGGTACGAGCAGTACTTC
V: TRBV18
size: few
D: TRBD2
J: TRBJ2-7

CDR3: CASSLQSNQPQHF
DNA: TGTGCCAGCAGCCTACAGAGCAATCAGCCCCAGCATTTT
V: TRBV11-2
size: few
D: -
J: TRBJ1-5

CDR3: CASSPRGGQFEQYF
DNA: TGTGCCAGCAGTCCCCGCGGGGGGCAGTTCGAGCAGTACTTC
V: TRBV6-5
size: -
D: TRBD2
J: TRBJ2-7

CDR3: CSVKEGALAKNIQYF
DNA: TGCAGCGTTAAAGAGGGGGCTTTAGCCAAAAACATTCAGTACTTC
V: TRBV29-1
size: -
D: TRBD1
J: TRBJ2-4

CDR3: CASSLGDVGNEQFF
DNA: TGCGCCAGCAGCTTGGGGGACGTAGGCAATGAGCAGTTCTTC
V: TRBV5-1
size: -
D: -
J: TRBJ2-1

CDR3: CAISDGYTDTQYF
DNA: TGTGCCATCAGTGATGGTTACACAGATACGCAGTATTTT
V: TRBV10-3
size: -
D: -
J: TRBJ2-3

CDR3: CAISEEGTVGYTF
DNA: TGTGCCATCAGCGAAGAAGGGACAGTTGGCTACACCTTC
V: TRBV10-3
size: many
D: TRBD1
J: TRBJ1-2

CDR3: CASSLQEASYNEQFF
DNA: TGTGCCAGCAGCTTACAGGAGGCCTCCTACAATGAGCAGTTCTTC
V: TRBV7-2
size: few
D: -
J: TRBJ2-1

CDR3: CSVPHPGDGYTF
DNA: TGCAGCGTCCCCCATCCCGGGGATGGCTACACCTTC
V: TRBV29-1
size: -
D: -
J: TRBJ1-2

CDR3: CASGLGISYEQYF
DNA: TGTGCTAGTGGTTTGGGGATATCCTACGAGCAGTACTTC
V: TRBV12-5
size: -
D: -
J: TRBJ2-7

CDR3: CASSFTGGDQPQHF
DNA: TGTGCCAGCAGCTTCACAGGGGGCGATCAGCCCCAGCATTTT
V: TRBV9
size: once
D: TRBD1
J: TRBJ1-5

CDR3: CSVALTRGAGTQYF
DNA: TGCAGCGTTGCACTAACGAGGGGAGCGGGTACGCAGTATTTT
V: TRBV29-1
size: -
D: -
J: TRBJ2-3

CDR3: CASSLSHAGSSSYNSPLHF
DNA: TGTGCCAGCAGCTTATCCCATGCAGGGTCAAGCTCCTATAATTCACCCCTCCACTTT
V: TRBV7-2
size: once
D: -
J: TRBJ1-6

CDR3: CASRLDSTYEQYF
DNA: TGCGCCAGCAGATTGGATTCTACCTACGAGCAGTACTTC
V: TRBV5-1
size: -
D: -
J: TRBJ2-7

CDR3: CSVEDRGNYEQYF
DNA: TGCAGCGTTGAAGATCGGGGGAACTACGAGCAGTACTTC
V: TRBV29-1
size: -
D: -
J: TRBJ2-7

CDR3: CASSRVQELLRNSPLHF
DNA: TGCGCCAGCAGCCGAGTGCAAGAGCTGCTACGAAATTCACCCCTCCACTTT
V: TRBV4-1
size: -
D: -
J: TRBJ1-6

CDR3: CSVAPSGRYEQYF
DNA: TGCAGCGTTGCGCCCAGCGGGCGCTACGAGCAGTACTTC
V: TRBV29-1
size: once
D: -
J: TRBJ2-7

CDR3: CASSQRTSGQETQYF
DNA: TGTGCCAGCAGCCAGAGGACTAGCGGACAAGAGACCCAGTACTTC
V: TRBV7-2
size: -
D: TRBD2
J: TRBJ2-5

CDR3: CASNSTGHTTQADTQYF
DNA: TGCGCCAGCAATTCCACCGGACACACTACCCAAGCGGATACGCAGTATTTT
V: TRBV23-1
size: -
D: -
J: TRBJ2-3

CDR3: CASSELRTGAEAFF
DNA: TGTGCCAGCAGTGAACTTAGGACAGGGGCAGAAGCTTTCTTT
V: TRBV25-1
size: -
D: TRBD1
J: TRBJ1-1

CDR3: CASSPPGNNSPLHF
DNA: TGTGCCAGCTCACCACCGGGCAATAATTCACCCCTCCACTTT
V: TRBV18
size: -
D: -
J: TRBJ1-6

CDR3: CASSQDRFQGYEQYF
DNA: TGTGCCAGCAGCCAAGACAGGTTCCAAGGCTACGAGCAGTACTTC
V: TRBV5-4
size: few
D: -
J: TRBJ2-7

CDR3: CASSSTGGEETQYF
DNA: TGCGCCAGCAGCTCGACAGGGGGCGAGGAGACCCAGTACTTC
V: TRBV5-1
size: -
D: TRBD1
J: TRBJ2-5

CDR3: CASSFAGQNTGELFF
DNA: TGTGCCAGCAGCTTTGCTGGACAGAACACCGGGGAGCTGTTTTTT
V: TRBV9
size: -
D: -
J: TRBJ2-2

CDR3: CSVGRADTQYF
DNA: TGCAGCGTTGGGCGGGCAGATACGCAGTATTTT
V: TRBV29-1
size: few
D: -
J: TRBJ2-3

CDR3: CASSFQRGGSETQYF
DNA: TGTGCCAGCAGCTTCCAGCGGGGGGGCTCAGAGACCCAGTACTTC
V: TRBV7-2
size: -
D: TRBD2
J: TRBJ2-5

CDR3: CSVLDSNNSPLHF
DNA: TGCAGCGTCCTGGACAGTAATAATTCACCCCTCCACTTT
V: TRBV29-1
size: few
D: -
J: TRBJ1-6

CDR3: CASSLSGAEAFF
DNA: TGTGCCAGCAGCTTAAGCGGCGCTGAAGCTTTCTTT
V: TRBV7-9
size: -
D: -
J: TRBJ1-1

CDR3: CASGLVQFNEQYF
DNA: TGTGCTAGTGGTTTGGTACAGTTTAACGAGCAGTACTTC
V: TRBV12-5
size: -
D: -
J: TRBJ2-7

CDR3: CATSDPGTGTTGELFF
DNA: TGTGCCACCAGTGACCCCGGGACGGGCACCACCGGGGAGCTGTTTTTT
V: TRBV6-1
size: -
D: -
J: TRBJ2-2

CDR3: CATRDSASRNQPQHF
DNA: TGTGCCACCAGGGACAGCGCTTCGCGCAATCAGCCCCAGCATTTT
V: TRBV6-1
size: -
D: TRBD1
J: TRBJ1-5

CDR3: CSAQYTGELFF
DNA: TGCAGTGCACAGTACACCGGGGAGCTGTTTTTT
V: TRBV20-1
size: -
D: -
J: TRBJ2-2

CDR3: CASSLQSSNTEAFF
DNA: TGTGCCAGCAGCTTGCAGAGCTCGAACACTGAAGCTTTCTTT
V: TRBV5-5
size: few
D: -
J: TRBJ1-1

CDR3: CAWNRDLYEQYF
DNA: TGTGCCTGGAACAGGGACCTCTACGAGCAGTACTTC
V: TRBV30
size: -
D: -
J: TRBJ2-7

CDR3: CASSFDRDGGYTF
DNA: TGTGCCAGCAGCTTCGACAGGGATGGAGGCTACACCTTC
V: TRBV11-2
size: -
D: TRBD1
J: TRBJ1-2

CDR3: CASSQALQGDQPQHF
DNA: TGTGCCAGCAGCCAAGCTTTACAGGGAGATCAGCCCCAGCATTTT
V: TRBV4-2
size: -
D: -
J: TRBJ1-5

CDR3: CASSSLAGGLTDTQYF
DNA: TGTGCCAGCAGCTCTCTAGCGGGGGGGCTCACAGATACGCAGTATTTT
V: TRBV5-6
size: few
D: TRBD2
J: TRBJ2-3

CDR3: CASSKEAEIYANQPQHF
DNA: TGTGCCAGCAGCAAAGAAGCAGAAATATATGCCAATCAGCCCCAGCATTTT
V: TRBV21-1
size: -
D: -
J: TRBJ1-5

CDR3: CASSVGTNTGELFF
DNA: TGTGCCAGCAGCGTAGGGACAAACACCGGGGAGCTGTTTTTT
V: TRBV9
size: -
D: -
J: TRBJ2-2

CDR3: CASSWPQGKIDTEAFF
DNA: TGCGCCAGCAGCTGGCCTCAGGGGAAAATCGACACTGAAGCTTTCTTT
V: TRBV5-1
size: -
D: -
J: TRBJ1-1

CDR3: CASSLYVPTGKQPQHF
DNA: TGTGCCAGCAGTCTATACGTCCCGACAGGGAAACAGCCCCAGCATTTT
V: TRBV2
size: -
D: TRBD1
J: TRBJ1-5

CDR3: CATSPQGMRQFF
DNA: TGTGCCACCAGTCCACAGGGGATGAGGCAGTTCTTC
V: TRBV15
size: -
D: TRBD1
J: TRBJ2-1

CDR3: CAISDGQTQPQHF
DNA: TGTGCCATCAGTGACGGACAGACGCAGCCCCAGCATTTT
V: TRBV10-3
size: -
D: -
J: TRBJ1-5

CDR3: CASSPRPGIDEQFF
DNA: TGTGCCAGCTCACCACGTCCAGGGATTGATGAGCAGTTCTTC
V: TRBV18
size: -
D: -
J: TRBJ2-1